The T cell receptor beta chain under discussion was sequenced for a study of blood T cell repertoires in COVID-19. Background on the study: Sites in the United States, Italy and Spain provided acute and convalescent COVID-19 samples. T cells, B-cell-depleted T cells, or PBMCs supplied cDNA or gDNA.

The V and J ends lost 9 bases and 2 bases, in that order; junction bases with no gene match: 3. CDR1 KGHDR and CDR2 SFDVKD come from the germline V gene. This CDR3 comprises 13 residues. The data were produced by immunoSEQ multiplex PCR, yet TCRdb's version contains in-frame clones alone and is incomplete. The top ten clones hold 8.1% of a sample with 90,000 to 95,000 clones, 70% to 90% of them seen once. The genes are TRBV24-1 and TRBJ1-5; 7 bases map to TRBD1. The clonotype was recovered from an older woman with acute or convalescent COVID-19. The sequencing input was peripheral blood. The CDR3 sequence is CATGQGGNQPQHF. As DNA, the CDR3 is TGTGCCACCGGCCAGGGGGGCAATCAGCCCCAGCATTTT.